The 5 T cell receptor beta chains below were found in one sample sequenced in a study of blood T cell repertoires in COVID-19. Clones were sequenced by immunoSEQ multiplex PCR, and TCRdb holds only the in-frame ones, with some missing. The sample includes 250,000 to 350,000 clones, 65% to 85% of them seen just once. Sequencing was done on a sample of peripheral blood. The receptors here all came from a human donor with COVID-19, enrolled during active disease. The donor label of this sample is uncertain.

The J gene is TRBJ2-3, the V gene TRBV7-2; 8 bases are a match to TRBD2. Per the germline V gene, CDR1 is SGHTA and CDR2 is FQGNSA. The CDR3 is 16 residues long. J was trimmed by 4 bases and V by 5 bases; bases with no gene match: 11. CDR3 in DNA: TGTGCCAGCAGCCAACGGACGGGCGGGAGGTCAGATACGCAGTATTTT. Translating gives CASSQRTGGRSDTQYF.

This clone has just a few counts. The J gene is TRBJ2-2, the V gene TRBV19, with D unclear. V was cut by 7 bases and J by 0 bases, with 9 bases left in between. Germline loops: CDR1 LNHDA, CDR2 SQIVND (reference sequence). The CDR3 has 14 amino acids. The CDR3 region is CASTRSANTGELFF. As DNA, the CDR3 is TGTGCCAGTACAAGGAGCGCGAACACCGGGGAGCTGTTTTTT.

The rearrangement links TRBV9 to TRBJ1-2; D is perhaps TRBD1 (5 bases). The CDR3 is 14 amino acids. Germline V gene data show CDR1 as SGDLS and CDR2 as YYNGEE. Trimming left V 0 bases short and J 3 bases short, with 9 bases between. This chain's CDR3 is CASSVDGTDYGYTF. The CDR3 region has the DNA TGTGCCAGCAGCGTAGACGGGACTGACTATGGCTACACCTTC.

The chain has TRBV29-1 and TRBJ2-5; 7 nucleotides line up with TRBD2. The trim removed 0 bases at V and 3 bases at J, leaving 7 bases unmatched. Looked up from germline, CDR1 is SQVTM and CDR2 is ANQGSEA. The length of the CDR3 is 15 residues. CDR3 sequence reads: CSVEDWGGSEETQYF. CDR3 coding DNA: TGCAGCGTTGAAGATTGGGGGGGGAGCGAAGAGACCCAGTACTTC.

This chain uses TRBV3-1 (or the pseudogene TRBV3-2) with TRBJ2-3, with a weak D call TRBD2 (7 bases). The germline V gene encodes CDR1 LGHDT and CDR2 YNNKEL (reference sequence). CDR3 length equals 16 residues. V was trimmed by 0 bases and J by 2 bases, leaving 12 bases between them. CDR3 residues: CASSQDLGGVTDTQYF. In DNA, the CDR3 is TGTGCCAGCAGCCAAGATCTAGGGGGGGTCACAGATACGCAGTATTTT.